The clone carrying this T cell receptor beta chain was seen only a few times. A J-beta primer mix and a sample-barcoded 5' primer were used in a second PCR of about 6 to 12 cycles. Every molecule of cDNA carried a tag from a template-switch adaptor with 12 random nucleotides. TCRdb used MiXCR to reprocess the 5' RACE reads, holding one entry per CDR3 protein. The data hold some 760,000 distinct CDR3 sequences, with roughly 25% observed a single time. The data are from a study of blood T cells in healthy people across ages. Every donor gave roughly 9.2 milliliters of peripheral blood. The V and J ends lost 0 bases and 6 bases respectively, with 15 bases between them. The CDR3 has 16 amino acids. Germline loops: CDR1 LGHNA, CDR2 YSLEER. The same data also contributed to another study, on T cells of mothers and their children. In that study: Thymic selection shapes TCR recombination output in related pairs, and it does so similarly in unrelated pairs.

This clonotype was sampled from a boy aged 10-17 years in good health. The sample taken for sequencing was blood. The V call is TRBV4-3, the J call TRBJ2-1; TRBD1 might be the D (5 bases). The CDR3 DNA is TGCGCCAGCAGCCAAGATGGCACTAAGGGGCTCAATGAGCAGTTCTTC. Translated, it gives CASSQDGTKGLNEQFF.